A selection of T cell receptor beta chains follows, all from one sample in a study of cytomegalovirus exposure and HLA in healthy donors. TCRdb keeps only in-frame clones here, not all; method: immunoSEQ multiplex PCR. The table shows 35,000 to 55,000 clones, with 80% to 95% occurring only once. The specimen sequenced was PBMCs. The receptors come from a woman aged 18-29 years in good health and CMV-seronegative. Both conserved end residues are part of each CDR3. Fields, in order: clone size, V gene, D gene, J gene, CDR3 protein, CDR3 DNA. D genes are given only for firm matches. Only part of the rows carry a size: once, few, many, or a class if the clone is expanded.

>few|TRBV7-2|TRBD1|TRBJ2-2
CASSLRDRVGPTGELFF
TGTGCCAGCAGCTTAAGGGACAGGGTTGGGCCGACCGGGGAGCTGTTTTTT
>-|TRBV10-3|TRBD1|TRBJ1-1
CAISSRDRNTEAFF
TGTGCCATCAGTTCCCGGGACAGAAACACTGAAGCTTTCTTT
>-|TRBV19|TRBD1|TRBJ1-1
CASSRLPGQGLSEAFF
TGTGCCAGTAGCCGCCTACCGGGACAGGGATTGTCTGAAGCTTTCTTT
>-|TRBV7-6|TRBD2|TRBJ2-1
CASSPGTSGSVDNEQFF
TGTGCCAGCAGTCCCGGGACTAGCGGGAGTGTAGACAATGAGCAGTTCTTC
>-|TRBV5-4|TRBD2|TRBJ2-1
CASSLGLATYNEQFF
TGTGCCAGCAGCTTGGGACTAGCTACCTACAATGAGCAGTTCTTC
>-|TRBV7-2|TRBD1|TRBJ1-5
CASGQGANQPQHF
TGTGCCAGCGGACAGGGGGCCAATCAGCCCCAGCATTTT
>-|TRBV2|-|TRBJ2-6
CASRSGQGANVLTF
TGTGCCAGCAGATCAGGACAGGGGGCCAACGTCCTGACTTTC
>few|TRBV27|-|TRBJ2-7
CASTQGQGSYEQYF
TGTGCCAGCACCCAAGGGCAGGGGAGCTACGAGCAGTACTTC
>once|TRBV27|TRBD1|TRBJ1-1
CASSSGGTEAFF
TGTGCCAGCAGTTCAGGGGGCACTGAAGCTTTCTTT
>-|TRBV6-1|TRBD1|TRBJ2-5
CASSESTGGRETQYF
TGTGCCAGCAGTGAATCTACAGGGGGAAGAGAGACCCAGTACTTC
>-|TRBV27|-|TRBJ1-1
CASSSRDRLTEAFF
TGTGCCAGCAGTTCCCGCGACAGGTTAACTGAAGCTTTCTTT
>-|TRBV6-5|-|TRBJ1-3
CASSPGLSGNTIYF
TGTGCCAGCAGCCCCGGACTTTCTGGAAACACCATATATTTT
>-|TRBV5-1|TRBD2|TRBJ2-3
CASSFILAGGNGDTQYF
TGCGCCAGCAGCTTCATTTTAGCGGGAGGGAATGGAGATACGCAGTATTTT
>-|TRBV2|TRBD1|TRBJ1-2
CASSAGQGIYTF
TGTGCCAGCAGTGCGGGACAGGGTATCTACACCTTC
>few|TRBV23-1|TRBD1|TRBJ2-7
CASSLWDSSYEQYF
TGCGCCAGCAGTCTCTGGGACAGCTCCTACGAGCAGTACTTC
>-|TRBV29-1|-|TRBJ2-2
CSVAGRGTGELFF
TGCAGCGTTGCGGGCAGGGGCACCGGGGAGCTGTTTTTT
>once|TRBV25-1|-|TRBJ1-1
CASSAAGNTEAFF
TGTGCCAGCAGTGCGGCAGGGAACACTGAAGCTTTCTTT
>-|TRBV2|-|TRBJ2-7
CASSLGGNEQYF
TGTGCCAGCAGCCTTGGGGGGAACGAGCAGTACTTC
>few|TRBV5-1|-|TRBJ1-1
CASSTDRRTEAFF
TGCGCCAGCAGCACGGACAGAAGGACTGAAGCTTTCTTT
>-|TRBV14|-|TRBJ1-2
CASSQEDGGYGYTF
TGTGCCAGCAGCCAAGAAGACGGAGGCTATGGCTACACCTTC
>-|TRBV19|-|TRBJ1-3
CASTLTGIVSGNTIYF
TGTGCCAGTACCCTGACGGGGATTGTCTCTGGAAACACCATATATTTT
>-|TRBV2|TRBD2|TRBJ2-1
CASLREGSSGNEQFF
TGTGCCAGCTTACGGGAGGGATCGTCGGGAAATGAGCAGTTCTTC
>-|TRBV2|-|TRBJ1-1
CASSERQVNTEAFF
TGTGCCAGCAGCGAACGTCAGGTGAACACTGAAGCTTTCTTT
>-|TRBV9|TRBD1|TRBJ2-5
CASSGGQGAGETQYF
TGTGCCAGCAGCGGGGGACAGGGGGCCGGGGAGACCCAGTACTTC
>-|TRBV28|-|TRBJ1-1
CASSLGGQNTEAFF
TGTGCCAGCAGTTTAGGGGGACAGAACACTGAAGCTTTCTTT
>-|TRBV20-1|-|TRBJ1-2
CSAASRYGYTF
TGCAGTGCTGCCTCCCGGTATGGCTACACCTTC
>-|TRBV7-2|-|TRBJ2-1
CASSLDQGSYNEQFF
TGTGCCAGCAGCTTAGACCAGGGGTCCTACAATGAGCAGTTCTTC
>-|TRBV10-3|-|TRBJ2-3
CASRNRETDTQYF
TGTGCCTCCAGGAATCGGGAAACAGATACGCAGTATTTT
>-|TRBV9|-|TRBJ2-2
CASSPDTGELFF
TGTGCCAGCAGCCCAGATACCGGGGAGCTGTTTTTT
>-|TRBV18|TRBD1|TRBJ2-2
CASSPDRDNRELFF
TGTGCCAGCTCACCCGACAGGGACAACCGGGAGCTGTTTTTT
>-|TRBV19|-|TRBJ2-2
CASTGPGGTTNTGELFF
TGTGCCAGTACGGGCCCGGGTGGGACAACGAACACCGGGGAGCTGTTTTTT
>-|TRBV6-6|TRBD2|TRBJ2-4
CASSGLAGVKNIQYF
TGTGCCAGCAGTGGTCTAGCGGGAGTCAAAAACATTCAGTACTTC